This T cell receptor (beta chain) was documented in a study of regulatory T cells in long-lasting Graves disease. Study as a whole: Persistent Graves' disease required over 5 years of antithyroid drugs and positive TSH receptor antibodies. Broader study findings: Relative to new patients (roughly 970), persistent patients exhibited greater sharing of public clonotypes (2,741).

Germline values: CDR1 DFQATT, CDR2 SNEGSKA (reference sequence). V lost 1 base and J 5 bases, leaving 12 bases between the germline ends. The CDR3 is 13 residues long. Libraries of TCR beta came from iRepertoire HTBI primers plus Arm-PCR of CDR3 regions. Original processing methods: Segment identification across samples yielded 50 to 80 TRBV and 13 to 15 TRBJ segments. TCRdb re-called the multiplex PCR reads with MiXCR, one entry per CDR3 protein. TCRdb, not the original authors, processed these V and J calls. The profile shows roughly 490,000 distinct CDR3 sequences, approximately 23% of them singletons. Time point of the sample: persistent/refractory GD, antithyroid drugs over 5 years with positive TRAb. There was RNA extracted from PBMCs, and the TCR library was made from it. This clonotype occurred once. The antigen remains undetermined.

The TCR comes from a female donor with Graves disease. The sample in question was peripheral blood mononuclear cells (PBMCs), obtained when the disease was refractory, from a patient treated with antithyroid drugs. The chain has TRBV20-1 and TRBJ2-7, with D unclear. This chain's CDR3 is CSARAHGPDEQYF. The CDR3 coding sequence is TGCAGTGCTAGAGCCCACGGGCCGGACGAGCAGTACTTC.